The TCR beta chain under discussion was sequenced for a study of spatial heterogeneity in lung cancer. Study at large: Among detected sequences, beta-chain ones consistently exceeded alpha-chain ones in number. There were, on average, more than eight raw-read appearances for each unique TCR and UMI combination.

Trimming removed 5 bases from V and 4 bases from J, with 9 bases in between. The CDR3 runs 14 residues. Germline lookup yields CDR1 MNHNS and CDR2 SASEGT. This clonotype occurred many times. Its specificity is not known. Points from the study as a whole: At resection, ubiquitous expanded tumor TCRs appeared in blood more than at follow-up.

TCRdb used MiXCR to reprocess the 5' RACE reads, holding one entry per CDR3 protein. Here the sample spans about 36,000 distinct CDR3 sequences, 5.2% being singletons. As for time point: sample taken at primary tumor resection. Unsorted tumor, nontumor lung tissue or cryopreserved PBMC supplied the whole RNA. Donors were some 72 untreated early-stage non-small cell lung cancer patients. The chain combines TRBV6-1 with TRBJ1-6, with TRBD1 as a possible D gene (5 bases). This receptor was taken from a female donor with early-stage non-small cell lung cancer. This specimen consisted of PBMCs, obtained at surgery. As DNA, the CDR3 is TGTGCCAGCAGTTTGACAGCTTATAATTCACCCCTCCACTTT. It is translated as CASSLTAYNSPLHF.